One T cell receptor (beta chain) is described in this entry. Its antigen is not known. Time point in this sample: week 11, during vaccination. A single vaccine dose contained 300 ug of mutant IDH1 20-mer peptide, and topical imiquimod was used with it. This sample is part of a study of a mutant IDH1 vaccine in newly diagnosed glioma. Study summary: Vaccinations were initiated 4-6 weeks following radiotherapy alone, or were given together with temozolomide cycles.

CDR3 size: 15 residues. V lost 7 bases, J lost 2 bases, and 5 bases stayed unmatched. The germline V gene has CDR1 SNHLY and CDR2 FYNNEI. Clones were read by immunoSEQ multiplex PCR, and TCRdb kept only the in-frame ones, dropping some. The top ten clones hold more than 0.55% of a sample with around 100,000 clones, 90% of them seen once. The V and J genes are TRBV2 and TRBJ1-6; 7 positions agree with TRBD1. Sequencing used PBMCs, obtained from a glioma patient whose treatment included an IDH1 peptide vaccine. This clonotype was sampled from a woman in her 50s with glioma. CDR3 sequence: CASTNDRAYNSPLHF. DNA of the CDR3: TGTGCCAGCACCAATGACAGGGCCTATAATTCACCCCTCCACTTT.